The entry below describes one TCR beta chain. The sample originates from a study of blood T cell repertoires in COVID-19. On the study more broadly: Specimens from acute and convalescent COVID-19 originated in the United States, Italy and Spain.

Per the germline V gene, CDR1 is SEHNR and CDR2 is FQNEAQ (reference sequence). J lost 5 bases, V lost 4 bases, and 7 bases had no gene match. CDR3 length: 14 residues. Data came from immunoSEQ multiplex PCR; TCRdb stores just in-frame clones and leaves some out. Counted here are about 150,000 clones, roughly 80% occurring once; the ten biggest clones make up 6.2%. Sequencing input: PBMCs or T cells enriched from blood (not recorded which). This sequence joins TRBV7-9 and TRBJ1-1; 7 bases are shared with TRBD1. This TCR was sampled from a woman aged 35 to 49 who had recovered from COVID-19. The CDR3 loop is CASSSVPGGTEAFF. The CDR3 DNA is TGTGCCAGCAGCTCCGTGCCAGGGGGAACTGAAGCTTTCTTT.